This passage covers 20 T cell receptor beta chains from one sample sequenced in a study of blood T cell repertoires in COVID-19. Measured with immunoSEQ multiplex PCR; TCRdb has only the in-frame clones, and not every one. The repertoire has roughly 200,000 clones, more than 70% of them found once; the top ten carry 6% to 6.5%. Sequences were obtained from PBMCs or T cells enriched from blood (not recorded which). These receptors all stem from a man aged 35-49 years who had recovered from COVID-19.

The chain uses TRBV6-5 and TRBJ1-1; 8 bases fit TRBD1. Germline V gene sequence: CDR1 MNHEY, CDR2 SVGAGI. This CDR3 contains 15 residues. The trim removed 5 bases at V and 4 bases at J, leaving 9 bases unmatched. In nucleotides, the CDR3 is TGTGCCAGCAGTCGCCCCCCGACAGGGGCCACTGAAGCTTTCTTT. It specifies CASSRPPTGATEAFF.

The chain has TRBV5-1 and TRBJ2-5; weak D call: TRBD1 (6 bases). This CDR3 is 15 amino acids long. The V gene's germline CDR1 is SGHRS and CDR2 YFSETQ. Trimming took 0 bases from V and 5 from J, leaving 14 bases between them. The CDR3 loop reads CASSLEGGSKETQYF. CDR3 sequence (DNA): TGCGCCAGCAGCTTGGAAGGGGGAAGTAAGGAGACCCAGTACTTC.

This chain uses TRBV6-1 with TRBJ2-7; D is uncertain. The CDR3 spans 15 residues. V was shortened by 3 bases and J by 0 bases, with 12 bases between the two germline ends. CDR1 and CDR2 from the germline V gene are MNHNS and SASEGT. The CDR3 bases are TGTGCCAGCAGTGAGATACCCTTGGCCTCCTACGAGCAGTACTTC. Protein: CASSEIPLASYEQYF.

The chain recombines TRBV20-1 with TRBJ1-1; D perhaps matches TRBD1 (5 bases). The CDR3 totals 10 residues. With 6 bases removed from V and 8 bases from J, the gap between germline ends came to 10 bases. CDR1 is DFQATT and CDR2 is SNEGSKA in the germline V gene (reference sequence). In DNA form, the CDR3 reads TGCAGTGCGGGCAACAGGGAAGCTTTCTTT. Protein: CSAGNREAFF.

J is TRBJ2-3 and V is TRBV19, with D possibly being TRBD2 (6 bases). Trimming left V 2 bases short and J 2 bases short, with 14 bases between. This CDR3 is built from 16 residues. Germline V lookup: CDR1 LNHDA, CDR2 SQIVND (reference sequence). In DNA form, the CDR3 reads TGTGCCAGTAGTATACCCCGGGAGCATTACACAGATACGCAGTATTTT. This gives the protein CASSIPREHYTDTQYF.

The CDR3 here is CASSQKREKSYNEQFF. The DNA of the CDR3 is TGTGCCAGCAGCCAAAAGCGGGAAAAAAGCTACAATGAGCAGTTCTTC. The V call is TRBV5-4, the J call TRBJ2-1, with 7 nucleotides matching TRBD2. Germline CDR1 and CDR2: SGHNT and YYREEE (reference sequence). With 4 bases clipped from V and 3 bases from J, the junction kept 10 bases outside the gene matches. The CDR3 is 16 residues long.

This clone was found once. V is TRBV5-1 and J is TRBJ2-7, with D maybe TRBD1 (5 bases). V lost 2 bases, J lost 6 bases, and 15 bases lay in between. The CDR3 contains 14 residues. Germline CDR1 SGHRS, CDR2 YFSETQ. CDR3 sequence: CASSFIQGSFEQYF. Here the CDR3 DNA reads TGCGCCAGCAGCTTTATCCAGGGTAGTTTCGAGCAGTACTTC.

This rearrangement joins TRBV30 to TRBJ2-3; 11 bases are shared with TRBD2. Germline lookup yields CDR1 GTSNPN and CDR2 SVGIG (reference sequence). V trimming: 3 bases; J trimming: 4 bases; junction bases outside the gene matches: 9. The CDR3 contains 16 residues. The CDR3 bases are TGTGCCTGGAGAGAAATTAGCGGGGGGGCGGCAGATACGCAGTATTTT. Its translation: CAWREISGGAADTQYF.

The genes are TRBV29-1 and TRBJ2-4, with a tentative D call TRBD1 (6 bases). CDR1 is SQVTM, CDR2 ANQGSEA, per germline. V was cut by 1 base and J by 8 bases, with 12 bases left in between. The CDR3 totals 13 residues. Written as DNA, the CDR3 is TGCAGCGTTGAAGCCAGGGGCAGGGACATTCAGTACTTC. Residues: CSVEARGRDIQYF. The full variable domain, its missing parts supplied by reference TRBV29-1 and TRBJ2-4, is SAVISQKPSRDICQRGTSLTIQCQVDSQVTMMFWYRQQPGQSLTLIATANQGSEATYESGFVIDKFPISRPNLTFSTLTVSNMSPEDSSIYLCSVEARGRDIQYFGAGTRLSVL.

The V and J genes are TRBV12-5 and TRBJ1-1, with D unresolved. The germline V gene encodes CDR1 LGHNT and CDR2 FRNRAP. This CDR3 contains 15 residues. V lost 5 bases to trimming and J lost 4 bases, with 17 bases between them. In DNA, the CDR3 is TGTGCTAGTGGTCCCCCCCAGGTCTGGGTCACTGAAGCTTTCTTT. Its protein product is CASGPPQVWVTEAFF.

The chain couples TRBV27 to TRBJ2-2; D is unresolved. Germline assignment: CDR1 MNHEY and CDR2 SMNVEV (reference sequence). The length of the CDR3 is 11 residues. Deletions cut 4 bases from V and 8 bases from J, with 5 bases between. The CDR3 spells CASSSTGELFF. CDR3 nucleotide sequence: TGTGCCAGCAGTTCCACAGGGGAGCTGTTTTTT.

The CDR3 bases are TGTGCCAGCAGCCAAGACGCCAGGGTTAGGGAGCAGTACTTC. This encodes CASSQDARVREQYF. The chain joins TRBV14 to TRBJ2-7; the D gene is possibly TRBD1 (5 bases). V was pared by 0 bases and J by 7 bases, with 13 bases between. The CDR3 sequence is 14 residues long. Germline CDR1 and CDR2: SGHDN and FVKESK.

This chain connects TRBV7-3 to TRBJ1-2, with D perhaps matching TRBD1 (6 bases). This CDR3 comprises 14 residues. Trimming removed 5 bases at V and 7 bases at J, with 17 bases between. The germline V gene has CDR1 SGHTA and CDR2 FQGTGA. In DNA form, the CDR3 reads TGTGCCAGCAGCGTAGGGGGACCGTCGGGTGGCTACACCTTC. It codes for CASSVGGPSGGYTF. The whole variable domain, filled in from reference TRBV7-3 and TRBJ1-2, reads GAGVSQTPSNKVTEKGKYVELRCDPISGHTALYWYRQSLGQGPEFLIYFQGTGAADDSGLPNDRFFAVRPEGSVSTLKIQRTERGDSAVYLCASSVGGPSGGYTFGSGTRLTVV.

The chain uses TRBV5-8 and TRBJ1-5; D not resolved. Germline loops: CDR1 SGHTS, CDR2 YDEGEE. V lost 1 base to trimming and J lost 1 base, with 3 bases between them. The length of the CDR3 is 13 residues. CDR3 coding DNA: TGTGCCAGCAGCTTGTCGAGCAATCAGCCCCAGCATTTT. Translating gives CASSLSSNQPQHF.

The chain joins TRBV21-1 to TRBJ2-7; TRBD1, the D gene given by the table, was not confirmed from the DNA. TRBV21-1 is a listed pseudogene. The CDR3 has 15 amino acids. CDR3 in amino acids: CASTHFPTESYEQYF. CDR3 in DNA: TGTGCCAGCACCCATTTCCCGACAGAATCCTACGAGCAGTACTTC.

The chain links TRBV5-6 to TRBJ1-2, with 8 bases lining up with TRBD1. V shed 4 bases and J 4 bases; nucleotides not matched to a gene: 12. Germline lookup yields CDR1 SGHDT and CDR2 YYEEEE. This CDR3 has 16 residues. In DNA form, the CDR3 reads TGTGCCAGCAGCGCAATGCACGGGACAGGAGCCTATGGCTACACCTTC. Its translation is CASSAMHGTGAYGYTF.

The CDR3 nucleotides are TGTGCCAGCAGTTACGCGACAGGGGACTATGGCTACACCTTC. This codes for CASSYATGDYGYTF. The chain uses TRBV6-5 and TRBJ1-2, with 8 bases matching TRBD1. Germline V gene sequence: CDR1 MNHEY, CDR2 SVGAGI. Germline trimming cut 2 bases from V and 3 bases from J; bases unmatched to any gene: 2. There are 14 residues in the CDR3.

The chain combines TRBV18 with TRBJ1-5; D is undetermined. The V end lost 3 bases, the J end lost 5 bases, and 11 bases lay between the germline ends. CDR3 size: 14 residues. CDR1 is KGHSH, CDR2 LQKENI, per germline. The CDR3 protein is CASSPEFRDQPQHF. The CDR3 DNA reads as TGTGCCAGCTCACCCGAGTTTCGAGATCAGCCCCAGCATTTT.

The chain has TRBV7-6 and TRBJ1-5, with 7 bases identical to TRBD1. The germline V gene has CDR1 SGHVS and CDR2 FNYEAQ. This CDR3 comprises 16 residues. V shed 5 bases and J 1 base; nucleotides not matched to a gene: 8. DNA for the CDR3: TGTGCCAGCAGCCCCCGACAGGGCGGGAGCAATCAGCCCCAGCATTTT. Protein sequence: CASSPRQGGSNQPQHF.

The chain employs TRBV3-1 (or the pseudogene TRBV3-2) and TRBJ1-1; possible D gene TRBD1, 5 bases. The CDR3 has 13 amino acids. Per germline, CDR1 LGHDT and CDR2 YNNKEL (reference sequence). The V end was cut by 3 bases, the J end by 11 bases, with 16 bases between. The CDR3 loop is CASSQTVGGFAFF. In DNA, the CDR3 is TGTGCCAGCAGCCAGACGGTGGGGGGTTTCGCTTTCTTT.